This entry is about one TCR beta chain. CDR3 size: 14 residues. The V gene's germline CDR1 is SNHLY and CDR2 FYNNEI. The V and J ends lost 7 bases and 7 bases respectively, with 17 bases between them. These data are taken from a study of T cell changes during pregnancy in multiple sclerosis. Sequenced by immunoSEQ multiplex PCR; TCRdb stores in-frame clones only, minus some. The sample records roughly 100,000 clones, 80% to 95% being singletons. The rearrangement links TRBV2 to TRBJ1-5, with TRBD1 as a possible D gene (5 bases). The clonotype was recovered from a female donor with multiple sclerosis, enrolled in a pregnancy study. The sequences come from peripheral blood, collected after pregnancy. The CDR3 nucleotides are TGTGCCAGCACACCTCAGGGCAGTTTGCAGCCCCAGCATTTT. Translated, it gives CASTPQGSLQPQHF.